These 9 T cell receptor beta chains originate from one sample sequenced in a study of shared clonotypes between healthy human individuals. The assay was immunoSEQ multiplex PCR, and TCRdb's table has in-frame clones only and misses some. The sample lists fewer than 3 million clones, 85% to 95% occurring once. The sample was naive CD4+ T cells from PBMCs. Subset reported: CD45RA+ positively selected. The origin of the receptors is a man in his late teens or twenties in good health. Some clones in this sample may be carry-over from other donors' samples.

The CDR3 nucleotides are TGTGCCAGCATATCGGACAGGGGTTCCTACAATGAGCAGTTCTTC. It specifies CASISDRGSYNEQFF. The V gene is TRBV2, the J gene TRBJ2-1; 9 bases are shared with TRBD1. V trimming: 7 bases; J trimming: 1 base; junction bases outside the gene matches: 5. This CDR3 spans 15 amino acids. The germline CDR1 and CDR2 sequences are SNHLY and FYNNEI.

A single count supports this clone. The chain is built from TRBV7-9 and TRBJ2-7, with a weak D call TRBD2 (5 bases). Trimming took 0 bases from V and 5 from J, leaving 17 bases between them. Germline values: CDR1 SEHNR, CDR2 FQNEAQ (reference sequence). This CDR3 is built from 16 residues. CDR3 DNA sequence: TGTGCCAGCAGCTTAGCGAGGACGGACTTTGCCCACGAGCAGTACTTC. Translated: CASSLARTDFAHEQYF. Supplemented by reference TRBV7-9 and TRBJ2-7, the full variable domain reads DTGVSQNPRHKITKRGQNVTFRCDPISEHNRLYWYRQTLGQGPEFLTYFQNEAQLEKSRLLSDRFSAERPKGSFSTLEIQRTEQGDSAMYLCASSLARTDFAHEQYFGPGTRLTVT.

V gene TRBV28 combines with J gene TRBJ1-1, with a tentative D call TRBD1 (5 bases). With 3 bases removed from V and 4 bases from J, the gap between germline ends came to 18 bases. The CDR3 sequence is 16 residues long. Germline CDR1 and CDR2: MDHEN and SYDVKM. The CDR3 sequence is CASSFRPRGWITEAFF. The CDR3 bases are TGTGCCAGCAGTTTCCGCCCCCGGGGGTGGATCACTGAAGCTTTCTTT.

J is TRBJ1-1 and V is TRBV7-2; no reliable D call. The CDR3 is 13 residues long. V gave up 5 bases and J gave up 4 bases, with 11 bases separating them. Germline V gene data show CDR1 as SGHTA and CDR2 as FQGNSA. CDR3 sequence (DNA): TGTGCCAGCAGCGCCTGGGCGGGCACTGAAGCTTTCTTT. Its protein is CASSAWAGTEAFF. Together with reference TRBV7-2 and TRBJ1-1, the CDR3 gives the full variable domain: GAGVSQSPSNKVTEKGKDVELRCDPISGHTALYWYRQSLGQGLEFLIYFQGNSAPDKSGLPSDRFSAERTGGSVSTLTIQRTQQEDSAVYLCASSAWAGTEAFFGQGTRLTVV.

CDR3 in DNA: TGTGCCAGCAGCTTATACGCAGGGAACACTGAAGCTTTCTTT. The encoded protein is CASSLYAGNTEAFF. J is TRBJ1-1 and V is TRBV11-2; D gene unclear. The CDR3 contains 14 residues. The ends were cut back, 2 bases at V and 1 base at J, with 8 bases in the middle. Germline CDR1 SGHAT, CDR2 FQNNGV.

V is TRBV9 and J is TRBJ2-5, with no clear D. Germline V CDR1 and CDR2: SGDLS, YYNGEE. The CDR3 has 15 amino acids. Trimming took off 4 bases at V and 4 bases at J, with 17 bases between the two ends. The CDR3, as DNA: TGTGCCAGCAGCAACTATCCGGACGGAACAGAGACCCAGTACTTC. This codes for CASSNYPDGTETQYF.

The V call is TRBV5-1, the J call TRBJ2-3, with D possibly being TRBD2 (5 bases). Trimming shortened V by 4 bases and J by 0 bases, and 18 bases separated the two germline ends. CDR1 is SGHRS, CDR2 YFSETQ, per germline. The CDR3 covers 17 residues. CDR3 protein: CASSRVGRTASTDTQYF. The CDR3 DNA follows: TGCGCCAGCAGCCGGGTCGGCCGGACTGCCAGCACAGATACGCAGTATTTT.

The CDR3 sequence is CASSAQLAPYNEQFF. The CDR3 DNA follows: TGTGCCAGCAGCGCTCAACTAGCGCCCTACAATGAGCAGTTCTTC. The chain combines TRBV7-3 with TRBJ2-1, with 7 bases matching TRBD2. The germline V gene has CDR1 SGHTA and CDR2 FQGTGA. This CDR3 is built from 15 residues. The V segment lost 5 bases and the J segment 2 bases; nucleotides outside the gene matches: 6.

The chain is built from TRBV15 and TRBJ2-5; D perhaps matches TRBD1 (5 bases). This CDR3 region has 15 residues. CDR1 is LNHNV and CDR2 is YYDKDF in the germline V gene (reference sequence). Trimming cost V 1 base and J 2 bases, with 11 bases left between them. The CDR3 loop reads CATSRGLRQQETQYF. CDR3 bases: TGTGCCACCAGCAGAGGTCTTCGACAGCAAGAGACCCAGTACTTC.